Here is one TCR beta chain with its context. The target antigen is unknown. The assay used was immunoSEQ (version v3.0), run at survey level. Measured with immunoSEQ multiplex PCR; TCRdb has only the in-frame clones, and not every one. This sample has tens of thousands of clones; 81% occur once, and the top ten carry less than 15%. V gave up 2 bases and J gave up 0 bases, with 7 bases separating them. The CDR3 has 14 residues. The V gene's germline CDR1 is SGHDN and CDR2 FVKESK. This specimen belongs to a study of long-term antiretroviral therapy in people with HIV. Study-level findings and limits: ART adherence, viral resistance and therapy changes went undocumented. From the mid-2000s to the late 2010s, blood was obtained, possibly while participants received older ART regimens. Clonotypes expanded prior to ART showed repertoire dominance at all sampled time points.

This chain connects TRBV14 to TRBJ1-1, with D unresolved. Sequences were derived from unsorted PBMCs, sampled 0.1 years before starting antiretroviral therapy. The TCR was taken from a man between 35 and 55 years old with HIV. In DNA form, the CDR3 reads TGTGCCAGCAGCCAACCAGGCATGAACACTGAAGCTTTCTTT. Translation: CASSQPGMNTEAFF.